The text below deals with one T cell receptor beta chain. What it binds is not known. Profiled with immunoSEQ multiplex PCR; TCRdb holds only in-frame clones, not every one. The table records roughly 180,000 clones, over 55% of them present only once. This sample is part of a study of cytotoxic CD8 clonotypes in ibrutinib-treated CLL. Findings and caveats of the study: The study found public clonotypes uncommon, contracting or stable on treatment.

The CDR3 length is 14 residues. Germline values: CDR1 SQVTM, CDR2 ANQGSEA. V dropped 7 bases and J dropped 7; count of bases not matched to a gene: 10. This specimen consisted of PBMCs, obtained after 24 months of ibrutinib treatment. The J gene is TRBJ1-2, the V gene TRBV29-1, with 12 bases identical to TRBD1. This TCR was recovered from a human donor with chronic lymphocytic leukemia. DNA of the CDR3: TGCAGCGCTGGGACAGGGGGCAATGGGGCTGGCTACACCTTC. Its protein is CSAGTGGNGAGYTF.